Listed below are T cell receptor beta chains from one sample, sequenced in a study of post-analysis software for immune sequencing data. TCRdb re-called the PCR reads with MiXCR, one entry per CDR3 protein. The sample holds 500,000 to 600,000 distinct CDR3 sequences, 40% to 50% seen once. The sequencing sample was made of blood. These receptors all come from a girl aged 5-17 years with multiple sclerosis. The CDR3 runs from the conserved cysteine through the conserved F or W. The D gene is left open where the match is weak. Not all rows give a size; the values are once, few, many and, for expanded clones, a class.

v_gene	j_gene	d_gene	abundance	CDR3nt	CDR3aa
TRBV29-1	TRBJ1-1	TRBD1	NA	TGCAGCGTTGGGGACAGGGCGACGAACACTGAAGCTTTCTTT	CSVGDRATNTEAFF
TRBV6-1	TRBJ2-1	TRBD2	NA	TGTGCCAGCAGAGGGACTAGCGGGAACTACAATGAGCAGTTCTTC	CASRGTSGNYNEQFF
TRBV15	TRBJ2-1	NA	few	TGTGCCACCAGCAGAGATCCCAGCAATGAGCAGTTCTTC	CATSRDPSNEQFF
TRBV9	TRBJ2-1	TRBD2	few	TGTGCCAGCGCTGCCGGGACTAGCCTAAACAATGAGCAGTTCTTC	CASAAGTSLNNEQFF
TRBV29-1	TRBJ2-1	NA	NA	TGCAGCGTTGACGGCAGGGACCGGGAGCAGTTCTTC	CSVDGRDREQFF
TRBV6-5	TRBJ1-5	TRBD1	NA	TGTGCCAGCAGAACCCGACAGGGGAGACAGCCCCAGCATTTT	CASRTRQGRQPQHF
TRBV15	TRBJ2-5	NA	NA	TGTGCCACCAGCGACCGGGAATGGGGAGAGACCCAGTACTTC	CATSDREWGETQYF
TRBV20-1	TRBJ2-2	NA	once	TGCAGTGCTAGTCCCCGAGGAGGGCTGTGGGCCGGGGAGCTGTTTTTT	CSASPRGGLWAGELFF
TRBV4-1	TRBJ2-6	TRBD1	few	TGCGCCAGCAGCCAAGAAACAGGGGTTCATTCTGGGGCCAACGTCCTGACTTTC	CASSQETGVHSGANVLTF
TRBV28	TRBJ1-1	NA	few	TGTGCCAGCAAATGGGGCTCCATGAACACTGAAGCTTTCTTT	CASKWGSMNTEAFF
TRBV20-1	TRBJ2-3	NA	NA	TGCAGTGCTAGAGAACAACCCGGAGCAGATACGCAGTATTTT	CSAREQPGADTQYF
TRBV10-3	TRBJ2-7	NA	NA	TGTGCCATCAGTGAGGGAACATATTACGAGCAGTACTTC	CAISEGTYYEQYF
TRBV7-9	TRBJ2-3	TRBD2	once	TGTGCCAGCAGCTTAGTGCGACTAGCGGGAGGGTCCACAGATACGCAGTATTTT	CASSLVRLAGGSTDTQYF
TRBV12-3/TRBV12-4	TRBJ2-1	TRBD2	NA	TGTGCCAGCAGTTTATCTAGCGGGGGAACGGACAATGAGCAGTTCTTC	CASSLSSGGTDNEQFF
TRBV12-3/TRBV12-4	TRBJ2-3	NA	NA	TGTGCCAGCAGCCCGAACAGCCGGGGCACAGATACGCAGTATTTT	CASSPNSRGTDTQYF
TRBV12-3/TRBV12-4	TRBJ1-4	NA	few	TGTGCCAGCAGTTACAGAGTCCATAATGAAAAACTGTTTTTT	CASSYRVHNEKLFF
TRBV24-1	TRBJ2-5	NA	NA	TGTGCCACCAGTGATCCGGGAGTAACCCAAGAGACCCAGTACTTC	CATSDPGVTQETQYF